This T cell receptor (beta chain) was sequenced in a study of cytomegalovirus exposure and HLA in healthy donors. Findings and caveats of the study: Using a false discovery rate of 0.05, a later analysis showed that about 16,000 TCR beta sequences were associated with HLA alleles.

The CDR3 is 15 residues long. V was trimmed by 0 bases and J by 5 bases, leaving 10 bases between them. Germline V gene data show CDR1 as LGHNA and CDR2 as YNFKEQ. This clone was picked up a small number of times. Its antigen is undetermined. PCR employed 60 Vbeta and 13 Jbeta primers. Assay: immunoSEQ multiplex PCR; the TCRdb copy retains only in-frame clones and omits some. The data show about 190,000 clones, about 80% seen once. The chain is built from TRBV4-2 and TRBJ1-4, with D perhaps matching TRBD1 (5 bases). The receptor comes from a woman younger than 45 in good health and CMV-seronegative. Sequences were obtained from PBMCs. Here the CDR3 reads CASSQDPTVNEKLFF. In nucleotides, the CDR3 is TGTGCCAGCAGCCAAGATCCGACAGTAAATGAAAAACTGTTTTTT.